This entry is about one T cell receptor (beta chain). The source of the sample is a study of control samples from healthy donors and cancer patients. Germline V gene sequence: CDR1 LNHDA, CDR2 SQIVND (reference sequence). The CDR3 consists of 16 residues. V lost 2 bases and J lost 0; bases outside the gene matches: 4. Only in-frame clones appear in the TCRdb table, and some are missing; sequencing was by immunoSEQ multiplex PCR. The sample yields some 170,000 clones, 94% seen once. The chain combines TRBV19 with TRBJ2-5; 9 bases are a match to TRBD2. The sample consisted of PBMCs. The receptor's source is a man between 60 and 75 years old with colorectal cancer. CDR3 DNA sequence: TGTGCCAGTAGTATAAGGTTAGCGGGGGACCAAGAGACCCAGTACTTC. Translated: CASSIRLAGDQETQYF.